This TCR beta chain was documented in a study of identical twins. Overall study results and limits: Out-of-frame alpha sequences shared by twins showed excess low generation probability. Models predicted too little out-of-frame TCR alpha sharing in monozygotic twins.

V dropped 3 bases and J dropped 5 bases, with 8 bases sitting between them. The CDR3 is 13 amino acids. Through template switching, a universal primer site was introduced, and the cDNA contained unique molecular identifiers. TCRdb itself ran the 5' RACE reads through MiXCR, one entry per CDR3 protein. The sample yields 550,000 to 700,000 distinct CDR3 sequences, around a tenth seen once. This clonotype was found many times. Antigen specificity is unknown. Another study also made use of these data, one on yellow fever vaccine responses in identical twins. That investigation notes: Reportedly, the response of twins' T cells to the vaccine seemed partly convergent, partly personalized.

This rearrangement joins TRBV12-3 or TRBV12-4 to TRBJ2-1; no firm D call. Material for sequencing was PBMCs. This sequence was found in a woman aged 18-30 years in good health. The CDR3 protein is CASSLGGDNEQFF. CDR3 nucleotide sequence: TGTGCCAGCAGTTTGGGCGGAGACAATGAGCAGTTCTTC.